Listed here is a single T cell receptor (beta chain). In the original analysis: It was from reference gene primer amplification that nucleated cell counts were estimated. Some clones are missing from TCRdb's copy, which holds only in-frame ones; the method was immunoSEQ multiplex PCR. The V and J calls and clone size are taken from that table; D and trimming were inferred from the DNA. In the table there are 150,000 to 190,000 clones, 76% of which are singletons. CDR1 is SGHDN, CDR2 FVKESK, per germline. Trimming at V came to 4 bases and at J to 0 bases, leaving 7 bases not matched to a gene. The CDR3 loop spans 16 amino acids. The sample belongs to a study of blood T cell repertoires in COVID-19. Study at large: The study drew acute and convalescent COVID-19 samples from the United States, Italy and Spain. PBMCs, B-cell-depleted T cells, or T cells provided the cDNA or gDNA that made up the material.

The chain carries TRBV14 and TRBJ2-3, with 7 bases lining up with TRBD1. This clonotype originated in an elderly woman with acute or convalescent COVID-19. The sequenced sample consisted of peripheral blood. The CDR3 is CASSLGQSSSTDTQYF. The CDR3 nucleotides read TGTGCCAGCAGCCTGGGACAGTCCAGCAGCACAGATACGCAGTATTTT. The full variable domain, rest sourced from reference TRBV14 and TRBJ2-3, is EAGVTQFPSHSVIEKGQTVTLRCDPISGHDNLYWYRRVMGKEIKFLLHFVKESKQDESGMPNNRFLAERTGGTYSTLKVQPAELEDSGVYFCASSLGQSSSTDTQYFGPGTRLTVL.